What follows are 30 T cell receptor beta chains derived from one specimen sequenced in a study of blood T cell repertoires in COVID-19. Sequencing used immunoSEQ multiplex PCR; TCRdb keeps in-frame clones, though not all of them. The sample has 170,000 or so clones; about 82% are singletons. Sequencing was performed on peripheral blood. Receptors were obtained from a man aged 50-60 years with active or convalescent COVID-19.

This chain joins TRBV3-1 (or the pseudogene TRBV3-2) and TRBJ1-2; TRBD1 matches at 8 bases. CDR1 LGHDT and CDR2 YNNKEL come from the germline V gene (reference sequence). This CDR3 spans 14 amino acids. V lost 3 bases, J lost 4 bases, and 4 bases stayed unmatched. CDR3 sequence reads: CASSHSGQVYGYTF. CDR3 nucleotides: TGTGCCAGCAGCCACTCGGGACAGGTCTATGGCTACACCTTC.

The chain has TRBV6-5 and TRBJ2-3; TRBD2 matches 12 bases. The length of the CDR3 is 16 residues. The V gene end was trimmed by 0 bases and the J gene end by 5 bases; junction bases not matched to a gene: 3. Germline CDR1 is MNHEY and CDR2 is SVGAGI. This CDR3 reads CASSYSLAGGQDTQYF. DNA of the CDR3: TGTGCCAGCAGTTACTCCCTAGCGGGGGGGCAAGATACGCAGTATTTT.

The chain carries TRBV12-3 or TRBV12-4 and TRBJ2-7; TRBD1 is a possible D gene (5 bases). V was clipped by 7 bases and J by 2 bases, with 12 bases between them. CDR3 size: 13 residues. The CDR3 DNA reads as TGTGCCAGCACCGTTTCAGGGACCTACGAGCAGTACTTC. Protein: CASTVSGTYEQYF.

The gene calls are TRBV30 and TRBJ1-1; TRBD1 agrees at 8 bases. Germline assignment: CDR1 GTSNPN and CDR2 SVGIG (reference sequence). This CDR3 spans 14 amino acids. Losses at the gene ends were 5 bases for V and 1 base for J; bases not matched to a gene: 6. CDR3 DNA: TGTGCCTGGGCCGTAGGACAGGGGAACACTGAAGCTTTCTTT. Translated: CAWAVGQGNTEAFF.

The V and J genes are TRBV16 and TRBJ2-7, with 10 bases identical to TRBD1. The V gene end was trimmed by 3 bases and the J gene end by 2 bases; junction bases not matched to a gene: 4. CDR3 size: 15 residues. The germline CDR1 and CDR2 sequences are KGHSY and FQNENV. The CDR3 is CASSQPGQGTYEQYF. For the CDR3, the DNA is TGTGCCAGCAGCCAGCCGGGACAGGGGACCTACGAGCAGTACTTC. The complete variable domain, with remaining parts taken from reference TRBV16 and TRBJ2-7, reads GEEVAQTPKHLVRGEGQKAKLYCAPIKGHSYVFWYQQVLKNEFKFLISFQNENVFDETGMPKERFSAKCLPNSPCSLEIQATKLEDSAVYFCASSQPGQGTYEQYFGPGTRLTVT.

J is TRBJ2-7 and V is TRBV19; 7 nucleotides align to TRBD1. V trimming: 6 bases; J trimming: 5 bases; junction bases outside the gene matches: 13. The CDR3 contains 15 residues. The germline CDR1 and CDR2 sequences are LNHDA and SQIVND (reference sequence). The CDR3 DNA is TGTGCCAGTAGCTTGGCGGAGACAGGGCTCCACGAGCAGTACTTC. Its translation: CASSLAETGLHEQYF.

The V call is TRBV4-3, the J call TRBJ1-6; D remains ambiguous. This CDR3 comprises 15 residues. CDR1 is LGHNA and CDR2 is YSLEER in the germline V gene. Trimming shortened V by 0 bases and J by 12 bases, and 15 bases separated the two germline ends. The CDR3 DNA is TGCGCCAGCAGCCAAGATGCGGGTGCCGAGATACCCCTCCACTTT. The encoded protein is CASSQDAGAEIPLHF.

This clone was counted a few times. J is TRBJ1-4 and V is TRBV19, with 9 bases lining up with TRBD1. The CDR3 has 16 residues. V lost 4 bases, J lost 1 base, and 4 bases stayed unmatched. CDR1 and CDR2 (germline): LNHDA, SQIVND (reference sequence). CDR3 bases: TGTGCCAGTAGTAACTACAGGGGGCGAACTAATGAAAAACTGTTTTTT. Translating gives CASSNYRGRTNEKLFF.

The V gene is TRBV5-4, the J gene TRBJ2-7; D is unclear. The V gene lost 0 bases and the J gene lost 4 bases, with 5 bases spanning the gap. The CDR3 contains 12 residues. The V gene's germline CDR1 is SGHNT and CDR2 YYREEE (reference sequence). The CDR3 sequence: CASSLAQYEQYF. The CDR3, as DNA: TGTGCCAGCAGCTTGGCCCAGTACGAGCAGTACTTC.

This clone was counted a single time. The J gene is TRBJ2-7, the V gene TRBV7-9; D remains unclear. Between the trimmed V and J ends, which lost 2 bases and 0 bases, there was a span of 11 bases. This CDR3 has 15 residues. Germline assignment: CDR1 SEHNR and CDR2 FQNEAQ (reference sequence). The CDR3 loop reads CASSLRVKSSYEQYF. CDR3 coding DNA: TGTGCCAGCAGCTTAAGAGTAAAGAGCTCCTACGAGCAGTACTTC.

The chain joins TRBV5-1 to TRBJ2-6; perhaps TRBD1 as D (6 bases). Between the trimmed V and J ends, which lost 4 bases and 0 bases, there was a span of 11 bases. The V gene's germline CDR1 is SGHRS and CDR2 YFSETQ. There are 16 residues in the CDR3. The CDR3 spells CASSLTGSSGANVLTF. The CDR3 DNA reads TGCGCCAGCAGCCTCACAGGGAGCTCTGGGGCCAACGTCCTGACTTTC.

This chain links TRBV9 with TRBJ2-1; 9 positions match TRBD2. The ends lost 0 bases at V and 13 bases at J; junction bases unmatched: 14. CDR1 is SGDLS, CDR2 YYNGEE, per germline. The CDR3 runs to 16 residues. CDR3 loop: CASSVGPTSGSLEQFF. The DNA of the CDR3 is TGTGCCAGCAGCGTAGGGCCGACTAGCGGATCCCTGGAACAGTTCTTC. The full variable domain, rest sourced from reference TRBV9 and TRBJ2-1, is DSGVTQTPKHLITATGQRVTLRCSPRSGDLSVYWYQQSLDQGLQFLIQYYNGEERAKGNILERFSAQQFPDLHSELNLSSLELGDSALYFCASSVGPTSGSLEQFFGPGTRLTVL.

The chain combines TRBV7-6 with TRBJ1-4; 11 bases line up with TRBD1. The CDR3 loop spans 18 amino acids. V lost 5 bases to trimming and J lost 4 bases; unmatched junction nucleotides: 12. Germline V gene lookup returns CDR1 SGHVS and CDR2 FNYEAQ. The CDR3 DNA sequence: TGTGCCAGCAGCGGACGGACAGGGGGCCTACTACATAATGAAAAACTGTTTTTT. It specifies CASSGRTGGLLHNEKLFF.

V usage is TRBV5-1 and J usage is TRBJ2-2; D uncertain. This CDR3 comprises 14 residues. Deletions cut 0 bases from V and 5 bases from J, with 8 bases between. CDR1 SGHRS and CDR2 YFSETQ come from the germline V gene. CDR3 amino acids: CASSLGSATGELFF. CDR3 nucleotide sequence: TGCGCCAGCAGCTTGGGGTCAGCGACCGGGGAGCTGTTTTTT.

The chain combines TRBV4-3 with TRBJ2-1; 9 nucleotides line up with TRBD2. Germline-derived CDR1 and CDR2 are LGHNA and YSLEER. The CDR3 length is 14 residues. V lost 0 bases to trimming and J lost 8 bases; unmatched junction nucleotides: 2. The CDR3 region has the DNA TGCGCCAGCAGCCAAGAAGAGCGGGAGGATGAGCAGTTCTTC. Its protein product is CASSQEEREDEQFF.

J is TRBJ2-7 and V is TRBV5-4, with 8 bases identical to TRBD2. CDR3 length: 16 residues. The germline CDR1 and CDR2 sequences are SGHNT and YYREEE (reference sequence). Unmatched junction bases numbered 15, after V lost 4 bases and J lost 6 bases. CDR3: CASSTGEKREISEQYF. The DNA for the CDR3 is TGTGCCAGCAGCACCGGGGAAAAGCGGGAGATTAGCGAGCAGTACTTC.

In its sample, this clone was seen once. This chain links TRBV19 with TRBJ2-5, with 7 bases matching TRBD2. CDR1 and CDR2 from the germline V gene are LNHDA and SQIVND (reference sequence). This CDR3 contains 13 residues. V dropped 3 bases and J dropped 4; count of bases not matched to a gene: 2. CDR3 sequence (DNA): TGTGCCAGTAGTATCTCGGGGGGAGAGACCCAGTACTTC. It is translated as CASSISGGETQYF.

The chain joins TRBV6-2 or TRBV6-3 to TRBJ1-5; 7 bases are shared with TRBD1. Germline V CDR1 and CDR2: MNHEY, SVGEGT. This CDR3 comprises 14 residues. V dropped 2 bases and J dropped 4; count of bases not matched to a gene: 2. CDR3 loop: CASSYGTANQPQHF. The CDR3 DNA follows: TGTGCCAGCAGTTACGGGACAGCAAATCAGCCCCAGCATTTT.

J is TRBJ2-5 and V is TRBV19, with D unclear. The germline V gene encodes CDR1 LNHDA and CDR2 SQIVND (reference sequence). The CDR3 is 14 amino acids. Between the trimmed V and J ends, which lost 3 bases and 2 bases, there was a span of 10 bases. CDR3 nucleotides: TGTGCCAGTAGTATGTCCCCAGTACAAGAGACCCAGTACTTC. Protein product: CASSMSPVQETQYF.

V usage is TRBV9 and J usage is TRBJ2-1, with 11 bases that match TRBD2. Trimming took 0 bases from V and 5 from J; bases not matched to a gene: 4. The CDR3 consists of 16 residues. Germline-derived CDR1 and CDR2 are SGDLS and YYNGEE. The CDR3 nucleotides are TGTGCCAGCAGCGTAGGGGGGACTAGCGGACACAATGAGCAGTTCTTC. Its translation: CASSVGGTSGHNEQFF.

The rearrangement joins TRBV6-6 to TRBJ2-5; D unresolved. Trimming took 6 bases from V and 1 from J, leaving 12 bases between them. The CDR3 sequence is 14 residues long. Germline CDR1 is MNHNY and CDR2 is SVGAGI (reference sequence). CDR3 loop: CASSLPGSQETQYF. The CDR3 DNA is TGTGCCAGCAGCCTCCCCGGGTCCCAAGAGACCCAGTACTTC.

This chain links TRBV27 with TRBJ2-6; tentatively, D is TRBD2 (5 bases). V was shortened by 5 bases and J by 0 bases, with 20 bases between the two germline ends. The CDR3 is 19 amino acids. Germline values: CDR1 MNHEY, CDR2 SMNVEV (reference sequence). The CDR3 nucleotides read TGTGCCAGCAGTCCAGCCTTCCTGGCGGGCCGCTCTGGGGCCAACGTCCTGACTTTC. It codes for CASSPAFLAGRSGANVLTF.

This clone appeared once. The CDR3 sequence is CASSSISQGIGYGYTF. Written as DNA, the CDR3 is TGTGCCAGCAGTTCTATCTCCCAGGGGATCGGCTATGGCTACACCTTC. V is TRBV28 and J is TRBJ1-2; perhaps TRBD1 as D (6 bases). The germline V gene has CDR1 MDHEN and CDR2 SYDVKM. CDR3 length equals 16 residues. V dropped 4 bases and J dropped 4 bases, with 19 bases sitting between them.

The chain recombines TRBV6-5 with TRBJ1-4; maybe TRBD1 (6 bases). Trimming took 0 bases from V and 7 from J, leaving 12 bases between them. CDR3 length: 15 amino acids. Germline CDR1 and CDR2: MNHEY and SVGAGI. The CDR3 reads CASSYSQGLTEKLFF. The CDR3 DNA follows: TGTGCCAGCAGTTACTCGCAGGGGCTGACTGAAAAACTGTTTTTT.

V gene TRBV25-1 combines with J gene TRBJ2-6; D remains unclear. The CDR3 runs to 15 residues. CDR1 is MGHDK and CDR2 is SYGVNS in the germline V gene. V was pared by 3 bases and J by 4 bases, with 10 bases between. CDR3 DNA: TGTGCCAGCAGTGAGTTCCGTTCCGGGGCCAACGTCCTGACTTTC. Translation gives CASSEFRSGANVLTF.

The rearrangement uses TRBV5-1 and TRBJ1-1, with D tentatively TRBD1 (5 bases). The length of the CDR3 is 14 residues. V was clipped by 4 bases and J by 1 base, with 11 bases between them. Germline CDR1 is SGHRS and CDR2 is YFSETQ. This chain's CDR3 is CASSLQTGNTEAFF. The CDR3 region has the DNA TGCGCCAGCAGCCTACAAACAGGGAACACTGAAGCTTTCTTT.

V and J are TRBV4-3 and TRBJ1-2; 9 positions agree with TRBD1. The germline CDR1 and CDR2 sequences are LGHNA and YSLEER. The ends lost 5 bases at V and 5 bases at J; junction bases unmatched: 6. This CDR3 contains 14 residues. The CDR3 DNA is TGCGCCAGCAGCACGACAGGGGGGGGATATGGCTACACCTTC. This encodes CASSTTGGGYGYTF.

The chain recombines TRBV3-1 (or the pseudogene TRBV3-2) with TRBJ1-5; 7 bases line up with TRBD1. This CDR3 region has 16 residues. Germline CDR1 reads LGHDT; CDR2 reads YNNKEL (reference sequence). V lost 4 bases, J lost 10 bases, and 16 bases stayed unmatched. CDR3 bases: TGTGCCAGCAGCCTAACGCACCGACAGGGAAATAGACCCCAGCATTTT. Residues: CASSLTHRQGNRPQHF.

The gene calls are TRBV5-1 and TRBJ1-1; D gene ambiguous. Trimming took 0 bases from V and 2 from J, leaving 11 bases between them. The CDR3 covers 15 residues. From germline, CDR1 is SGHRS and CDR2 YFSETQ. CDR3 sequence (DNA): TGCGCCAGCAGCTTGGCAGGCAGACCTAACACTGAAGCTTTCTTT. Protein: CASSLAGRPNTEAFF.

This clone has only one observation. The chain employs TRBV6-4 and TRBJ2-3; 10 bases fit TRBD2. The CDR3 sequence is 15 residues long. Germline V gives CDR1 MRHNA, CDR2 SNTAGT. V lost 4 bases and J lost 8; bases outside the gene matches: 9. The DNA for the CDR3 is TGTGCCAGCAGTGCGAGCGGGGGGGCCTTAGGTACGCAGTATTTT. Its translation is CASSASGGALGTQYF.